Following are 26 T cell receptor beta chains from one sample sequenced in a study of cytomegalovirus exposure and HLA in healthy donors. Primers included in the PCR were 60 Vbeta and 13 Jbeta primers. Assay used: immunoSEQ multiplex PCR; TCRdb lists only in-frame clones, some missing. The table shows about 120,000 clones, with less than 85% occurring only once. The source material was PBMCs. These receptors originate from a woman aged 40 to 50 in good health and CMV-seronegative.

The chain employs TRBV27 and TRBJ1-1; 10 nucleotides match TRBD1. This CDR3 contains 14 residues. Per the germline V gene, CDR1 is MNHEY and CDR2 is SMNVEV (reference sequence). Trimming removed 6 bases from V and 5 bases from J; junction bases left unmatched: 6. Here the CDR3 reads CASRRDRGYTEAFF. In nucleotides, the CDR3 is TGTGCCAGCAGGCGGGACAGGGGTTATACTGAAGCTTTCTTT.

This clone came up once. The CDR3 DNA is TGTGCCAGCAGCCCGTGGGGGGGGGCCCACAATGAGCAGTTCTTC. It yields the protein CASSPWGGAHNEQFF. This chain joins TRBV7-3 and TRBJ2-1, with a possible D match to TRBD2 (7 bases). The germline gives CDR1 SGHTA, CDR2 FQGTGA. V was cut by 5 bases and J by 5 bases, with 16 bases left in between. This CDR3 has 15 amino acids.

The chain joins TRBV4-3 to TRBJ2-7, with 9 nucleotides matching TRBD1. The CDR3 is 15 residues long. V was pared by 3 bases and J by 3 bases, with 6 bases of the junction left unmatched. Germline loops: CDR1 LGHNA, CDR2 YSLEER. The CDR3: CASSQRMTGGYEQYF. In DNA, the CDR3 is TGCGCCAGCAGCCAGCGAATGACAGGGGGCTACGAGCAGTACTTC.

The rearrangement joins TRBV7-9 to TRBJ2-6; no firm D call. V was pared by 5 bases and J by 3 bases, with 11 bases between. The germline V gene has CDR1 SEHNR and CDR2 FQNEAQ (reference sequence). The CDR3 spans 15 residues. The DNA of the CDR3 is TGTGCCAGCAGCAACAACTATGGTGGGGCCAACGTCCTGACTTTC. Translating gives CASSNNYGGANVLTF.

The CDR3 DNA reads TGTGCCAGCAGTGAACTTAGCGGGGGGGTCACAGATACGCAGTATTTT. It is translated as CASSELSGGVTDTQYF. This chain uses TRBV6-1 with TRBJ2-3; TRBD2 matches 11 bases. Germline V lookup: CDR1 MNHNS, CDR2 SASEGT. The trim removed 2 bases at V and 2 bases at J, leaving 3 bases unmatched. The CDR3 runs 16 residues.

This clone has only one observation. V and J are TRBV6-1 and TRBJ2-3; the D gene is possibly TRBD1 (6 bases). V was trimmed by 4 bases and J by 2 bases, leaving 19 bases between them. Germline V CDR1 and CDR2: MNHNS, SASEGT. The CDR3 sequence is 17 residues long. The CDR3 sequence: CASSGRDTKLVTDTQYF. The CDR3 coding sequence is TGTGCCAGCAGTGGCCGGGACACCAAACTGGTCACAGATACGCAGTATTTT.

The rearrangement links TRBV29-1 to TRBJ2-2; 7 nucleotides agree with TRBD2. The CDR3 covers 18 residues. Germline trimming cut 0 bases from V and 4 bases from J; bases unmatched to any gene: 14. Germline V gene sequence: CDR1 SQVTM, CDR2 ANQGSEA. As DNA, the CDR3 is TGCAGCGTTGAAGACGGACGCTGGCCTAGCGGCCTCACCGGGGAGCTGTTTTTT. Amino acid sequence: CSVEDGRWPSGLTGELFF.

This chain links TRBV28 with TRBJ2-3, with 9 bases lining up with TRBD2. The CDR3 loop spans 16 amino acids. The germline V gene has CDR1 MDHEN and CDR2 SYDVKM. V lost 3 bases to trimming and J lost 6 bases; unmatched junction nucleotides: 10. CDR3 DNA sequence: TGTGCCAGCAGTTTGGGGGCTAGCGGGGTTTGGGATACGCAGTATTTT. This translates into CASSLGASGVWDTQYF. Complete variable domain (other parts from reference TRBV28 and TRBJ2-3): DVKVTQSSRYLVKRTGEKVFLECVQDMDHENMFWYRQDPGLGLRLIYFSYDVKMKEKGDIPEGYSVSREKKERFSLILESASTNQTSMYLCASSLGASGVWDTQYFGPGTRLTVL.

This rearrangement joins TRBV10-3 to TRBJ2-5; a possible D gene is TRBD1 (7 bases). The CDR3 spans 14 residues. Germline V gene data show CDR1 as ENHRY and CDR2 as SYGVKD. V lost 6 bases, J lost 5 bases, and 16 bases lay in between. For the CDR3, the DNA is TGTGCCATCAGCGAAGGGGGCGGGATGGAGACCCAGTACTTC. It specifies CAISEGGGMETQYF.

In nucleotides, the CDR3 is TGTGCCAGCAGTTTAGAGTTGTATTCACCCCTCCACTTT. Its translation: CASSLELYSPLHF. This chain uses TRBV27 with TRBJ1-6; D remains unclear. This CDR3 is 13 amino acids long. Trimming pared 2 bases from V and 8 bases from J, leaving 7 bases between. Germline V lookup: CDR1 MNHEY, CDR2 SMNVEV (reference sequence).

This clone was seen a few times. The rearrangement joins TRBV27 to TRBJ2-1, with TRBD1 as a possible D gene (6 bases). V lost 3 bases, J lost 11 bases, and 17 bases lay in between. Germline CDR1 MNHEY, CDR2 SMNVEV (reference sequence). The CDR3 runs to 14 residues. The CDR3 region has the DNA TGTGCCAGCAGTTTCTCCGGGACAACCGGCAAGCAGTTCTTC. This sequence encodes CASSFSGTTGKQFF.

This clone turned up a few times. The chain is built from TRBV11-2 and TRBJ1-1, with 7 bases that match TRBD1. CDR3 length equals 15 residues. With V trimmed by 0 bases and J by 4 bases, 5 bases remained unmatched. Germline lookup yields CDR1 SGHAT and CDR2 FQNNGV. The CDR3 spells CASSLEGGATTEAFF. Written as DNA, the CDR3 is TGTGCCAGCAGCTTAGAAGGGGGCGCGACCACTGAAGCTTTCTTT.

V and J are TRBV19 and TRBJ1-2, with 7 bases that match TRBD1. V dropped 6 bases and J dropped 4; count of bases not matched to a gene: 5. Germline lookup yields CDR1 LNHDA and CDR2 SQIVND (reference sequence). The CDR3 totals 13 residues. CDR3: CASSEDRSYGYTF. The CDR3 DNA reads as TGTGCCAGTAGCGAGGACAGGAGCTATGGCTACACCTTC.

This chain connects TRBV11-2 to TRBJ2-2; 8 bases map to TRBD2. The V and J ends lost 5 bases and 5 bases, in that order; junction bases with no gene match: 7. CDR1 SGHAT and CDR2 FQNNGV come from the germline V gene. CDR3 length: 15 amino acids. CDR3 in amino acids: CASSLSGGETGELFF. CDR3 in DNA: TGTGCCAGCAGCCTATCGGGGGGGGAAACCGGGGAGCTGTTTTTT.

The chain links TRBV6-4 to TRBJ2-1, with 9 bases matching TRBD2. Germline trimming cut 6 bases from V and 6 bases from J; bases unmatched to any gene: 9. Germline lookup yields CDR1 MRHNA and CDR2 SNTAGT. The CDR3 runs to 15 residues. The chain's CDR3 is CASSATSGSSNEQFF. In DNA, the CDR3 is TGTGCCAGCAGCGCAACTAGCGGGTCATCCAATGAGCAGTTCTTC.

The chain has TRBV18 and TRBJ2-2; tentatively, D is TRBD2 (6 bases). The CDR3 covers 15 residues. V lost 0 bases to trimming and J lost 1 base, with 6 bases between them. CDR1 and CDR2 (germline): KGHSH, LQKENI. The CDR3 here is CASSPPGGNTGELFF. CDR3 nucleotide sequence: TGTGCCAGCTCACCACCGGGGGGGAACACCGGGGAGCTGTTTTTT.

The gene calls are TRBV5-1 and TRBJ2-1, with TRBD1 matching 8 bases. The germline CDR1 and CDR2 sequences are SGHRS and YFSETQ. The trim removed 4 bases at V and 5 bases at J, leaving 2 bases unmatched. The CDR3 is 13 residues long. CDR3 nucleotides: TGCGCCAGCAGCGGGACAGGTAACAATGAGCAGTTCTTC. This codes for CASSGTGNNEQFF.

This clone was observed a handful of times. The rearrangement links TRBV7-2 to TRBJ1-6; weak D call: TRBD1 (6 bases). The CDR3 has 12 amino acids. CDR1 is SGHTA, CDR2 FQGNSA, per germline. V gave up 4 bases and J gave up 15 bases, with 13 bases separating them. The DNA for the CDR3 is TGTGCCAGCAGCTCAACGGGGGGCAACCTCCACTTT. This translates into CASSSTGGNLHF.

The V and J genes are TRBV7-7 and TRBJ2-5; 12 bases are a match to TRBD2. V shed 5 bases and J 1 base; nucleotides not matched to a gene: 8. The V gene's germline CDR1 is SSHAT and CDR2 FNYEAQ (reference sequence). The length of the CDR3 is 17 residues. CDR3 sequence: CASSRGASGGGQETQYF. The DNA of the CDR3 is TGTGCCAGCAGCCGAGGAGCTAGCGGGGGGGGCCAAGAGACCCAGTACTTC.

The chain combines TRBV5-1 with TRBJ1-2; no clear D. The CDR3 has 12 amino acids. Per the germline V gene, CDR1 is SGHRS and CDR2 is YFSETQ. V was cut by 7 bases and J by 2 bases, with 9 bases left in between. The CDR3 region is CASRRRNYGYTF. CDR3 DNA sequence: TGCGCCAGCCGGAGAAGAAACTATGGCTACACCTTC.

This chain joins TRBV2 and TRBJ2-1; D is unclear. Germline CDR1 reads SNHLY; CDR2 reads FYNNEI. Trimming took off 10 bases at V and 0 bases at J, with 10 bases between the two ends. The CDR3 runs to 13 residues. The CDR3 DNA reads TGTGCCATTCCTGGGCACTCCTACAATGAGCAGTTCTTC. Amino acid sequence: CAIPGHSYNEQFF.

This chain connects TRBV12-5 to TRBJ2-7, with 7 nucleotides matching TRBD1. With 1 base clipped from V and 5 bases from J, the junction kept 2 bases outside the gene matches. The CDR3 is made up of 13 amino acids. Looked up from germline, CDR1 is LGHNT and CDR2 is FRNRAP. The CDR3 coding sequence is TGTGCTAGTGGTTTGGGACAGGGTGACGAGCAGTACTTC. Its translation: CASGLGQGDEQYF. The full variable domain, in which reference TRBV12-5 and TRBJ2-7 provide the parts outside the CDR3, is DARVTQTPRHKVTEMGQEVTMRCQPILGHNTVFWYRQTMMQGLELLAYFRNRAPLDDSGMPKDRFSAEMPDATLATLKIQPSEPRDSAVYFCASGLGQGDEQYFGPGTRLTVT.

The V call is TRBV4-1, the J call TRBJ2-6, with 10 nucleotides matching TRBD2. This CDR3 comprises 20 residues. CDR1 and CDR2 (germline): MGHRA, YSYEKL. Trimming cost V 0 bases and J 0 bases; bases outside gene matches: 8. The CDR3 DNA follows: TGCGCCAGCAGCCAAGATGACCCGACTAGCGGGTTCTCTGGGGCCAACGTCCTGACTTTC. Amino acids: CASSQDDPTSGFSGANVLTF.

This clone was detected a few times. V and J are TRBV4-1 and TRBJ1-5; D ambiguous. The CDR3 has 16 amino acids. The germline V and J ends were trimmed by 4 bases and 4 bases, with 17 bases remaining between them. Germline CDR1 and CDR2: MGHRA and YSYEKL. CDR3 residues: CASSPVGLGGNQPQHF. The CDR3 DNA reads TGCGCCAGCAGCCCAGTCGGACTGGGCGGGAATCAGCCCCAGCATTTT.

The V call is TRBV29-1, the J call TRBJ1-1, with TRBD1 matching 11 bases. After removal of 6 bases from V and 2 bases from J, the junction contained 2 bases not matched to a gene. The germline V gene encodes CDR1 SQVTM and CDR2 ANQGSEA. The length of the CDR3 is 13 residues. The CDR3 reads CSVGQGGNTEAFF. DNA of the CDR3: TGCAGCGTGGGACAGGGGGGCAACACTGAAGCTTTCTTT.

V is TRBV9 and J is TRBJ2-7; 11 nucleotides line up with TRBD2. Germline lookup yields CDR1 SGDLS and CDR2 YYNGEE. Trimming cost V 3 bases and J 4 bases; bases outside gene matches: 0. The CDR3 is 13 residues long. CDR3 bases: TGTGCCAGCAGCGGGACTAGCGGGTACGAGCAGTACTTC. Residues: CASSGTSGYEQYF. The complete variable domain, with remaining parts taken from reference TRBV9 and TRBJ2-7, reads DSGVTQTPKHLITATGQRVTLRCSPRSGDLSVYWYQQSLDQGLQFLIQYYNGEERAKGNILERFSAQQFPDLHSELNLSSLELGDSALYFCASSGTSGYEQYFGPGTRLTVT.